This T cell receptor beta chain is drawn from a study of T-cell reconstitution after alpha-beta-depleted transplantation in children. Using unique molecular identifiers, the investigators prepared the TCRbeta library. From the PCR reads, TCRdb called clonotypes with MiXCR, one entry per CDR3 protein. This sample carries some 500,000 distinct CDR3 sequences, approximately 32% of them seen once, and the ten largest clones take 2% to 3%. The sequence came from a human donor who donated a stem cell graft to a child with aplastic anemia. This material consisted of PBMCs from the stem cell graft donor, taken from the stem cell graft.

As DNA, the CDR3 is TGTGCCAGCAGCCAAGTAGGCAGGTACACTGAAGCTTTCTTT. Encoded protein: CASSQVGRYTEAFF. The chain joins TRBV3-1 to TRBJ1-1; D gene ambiguous. Germline V gives CDR1 LGHDT, CDR2 YNNKEL (reference sequence). The CDR3 covers 14 residues. Trimming pared 1 base from V and 3 bases from J, leaving 9 bases between.